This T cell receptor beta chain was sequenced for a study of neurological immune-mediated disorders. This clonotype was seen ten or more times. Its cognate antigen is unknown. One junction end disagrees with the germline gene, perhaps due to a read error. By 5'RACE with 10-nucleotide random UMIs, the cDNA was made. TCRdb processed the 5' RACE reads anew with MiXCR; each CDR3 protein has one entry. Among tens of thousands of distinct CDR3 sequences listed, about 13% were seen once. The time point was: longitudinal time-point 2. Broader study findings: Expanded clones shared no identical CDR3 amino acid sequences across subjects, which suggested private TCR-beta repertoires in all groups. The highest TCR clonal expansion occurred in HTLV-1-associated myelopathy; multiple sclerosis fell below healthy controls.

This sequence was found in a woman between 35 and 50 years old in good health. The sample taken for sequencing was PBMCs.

CDR3 DNA sequence: TGCGCCAGCAGGTTGGATGTCGGATCCGGTGGCTACACCTTC. This translates into CASRLDVGSGGYTF. The chain carries TRBV5-1 and TRBJ1-2; D remains unclear. The CDR3 runs 14 residues. The germline V gene encodes CDR1 SGHRS and CDR2 YFSETQ. Using reference TRBV5-1 and TRBJ1-2 for the parts outside the CDR3, the full variable domain is KAGVTQTPRYLIKTRGQQVTLSCSPISGHRSVSWYQQTPGQGLQFLFEYFSETQRNKGNFPGRFSGRQFSNSRSEMNVSTLELGDSALYLCASRLDVGSGGYTFGSGTRLTVV.